Included here is one T cell receptor (beta chain) sequence, with context. The data derive from a study of blood T cell repertoires in COVID-19. This table comes from immunoSEQ multiplex PCR, and its TCRdb copy is limited to in-frame clones, with some not included. Altogether 65,000 or so clones are present, around nine tenths being singletons, with the ten largest covering 1.3%. Trimming removed 1 base from V and 4 bases from J; junction bases left unmatched: 11. The CDR3 spans 17 residues. CDR1 is SNHLY and CDR2 is FYNNEI in the germline V gene. Sequencing was done on a sample of peripheral blood. V and J are TRBV2 and TRBJ1-2; 8 bases align to TRBD1. This receptor was taken from a man in his fifties or sixties with acute or convalescent COVID-19. CDR3 residues: CASSEGTGSPSTYGYTF. CDR3 coding DNA: TGTGCCAGCAGTGAAGGGACAGGGAGTCCCTCTACCTATGGCTACACCTTC.